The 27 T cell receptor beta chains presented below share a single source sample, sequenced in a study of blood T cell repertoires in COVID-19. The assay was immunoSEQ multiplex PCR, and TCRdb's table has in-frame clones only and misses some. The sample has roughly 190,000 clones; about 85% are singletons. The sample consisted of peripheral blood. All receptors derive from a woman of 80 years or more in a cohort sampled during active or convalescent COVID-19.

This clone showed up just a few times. CDR3 DNA: TGTGCCAGCAGTTGGGACTGGAGTGAGCAGTTCTTC. The encoded protein is CASSWDWSEQFF. The V call is TRBV3-1 (or the pseudogene TRBV3-2), the J call TRBJ2-1; TRBD2 might be the D (6 bases). Per germline, CDR1 LGHDT and CDR2 YNNKEL (reference sequence). The CDR3 consists of 12 residues. Between the trimmed V and J ends, which lost 6 bases and 9 bases, there was a span of 12 bases.

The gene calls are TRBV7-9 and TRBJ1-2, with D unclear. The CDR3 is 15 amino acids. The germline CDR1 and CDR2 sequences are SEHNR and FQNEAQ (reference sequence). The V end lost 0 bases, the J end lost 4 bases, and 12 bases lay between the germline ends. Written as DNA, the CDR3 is TGTGCCAGCAGCTTAGCGGAGGGTAAGGCCTATGGCTACACCTTC. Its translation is CASSLAEGKAYGYTF. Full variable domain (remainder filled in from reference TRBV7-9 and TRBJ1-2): DTGVSQNPRHKITKRGQNVTFRCDPISEHNRLYWYRQTLGQGPEFLTYFQNEAQLEKSRLLSDRFSAERPKGSFSTLEIQRTEQGDSAMYLCASSLAEGKAYGYTFGSGTRLTVV.

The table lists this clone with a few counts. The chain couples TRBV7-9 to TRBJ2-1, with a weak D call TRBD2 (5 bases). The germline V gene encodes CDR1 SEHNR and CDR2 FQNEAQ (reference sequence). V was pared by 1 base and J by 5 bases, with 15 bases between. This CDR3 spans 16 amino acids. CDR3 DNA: TGTGCCAGCAGCTTAGGGCCCAAATCGAGGGACAATGAGCAGTTCTTC. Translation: CASSLGPKSRDNEQFF.

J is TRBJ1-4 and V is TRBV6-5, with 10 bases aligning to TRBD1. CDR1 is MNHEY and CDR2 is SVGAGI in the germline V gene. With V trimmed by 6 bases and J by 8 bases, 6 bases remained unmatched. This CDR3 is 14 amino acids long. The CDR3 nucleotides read TGTGCCAGCAGCGGGGGACAGGGGTGGGAAAAACTGTTTTTT. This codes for CASSGGQGWEKLFF.

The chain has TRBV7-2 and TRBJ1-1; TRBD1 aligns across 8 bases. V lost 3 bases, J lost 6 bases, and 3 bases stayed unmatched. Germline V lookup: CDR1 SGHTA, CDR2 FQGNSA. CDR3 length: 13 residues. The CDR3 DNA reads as TGTGCCAGCAGCTTTCAGGACAGGGCTGAAGCTTTCTTT. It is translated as CASSFQDRAEAFF.

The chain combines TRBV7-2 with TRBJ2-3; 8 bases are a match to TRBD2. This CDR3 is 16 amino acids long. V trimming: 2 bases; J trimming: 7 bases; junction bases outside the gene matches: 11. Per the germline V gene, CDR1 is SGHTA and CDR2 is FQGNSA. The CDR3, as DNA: TGTGCCAGCAGCTTATTGAGCGGGGGCGACCCAAATACGCAGTATTTT. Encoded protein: CASSLLSGGDPNTQYF.

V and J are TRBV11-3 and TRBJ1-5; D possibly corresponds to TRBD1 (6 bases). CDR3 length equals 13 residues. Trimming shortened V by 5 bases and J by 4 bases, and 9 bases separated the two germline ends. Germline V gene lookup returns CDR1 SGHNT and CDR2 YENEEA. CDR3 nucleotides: TGTGCCAGCAGCCCAGGGGTGAATCAGCCCCAGCATTTT. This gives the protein CASSPGVNQPQHF. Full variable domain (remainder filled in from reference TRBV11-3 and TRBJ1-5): EAGVVQSPRYKIIEKKQPVAFWCNPISGHNTLYWYLQNLGQGPELLIRYENEEAVDDSQLPKDRFSAERLKGVDSTLKIQPAELGDSAVYLCASSPGVNQPQHFGDGTRLSIL.

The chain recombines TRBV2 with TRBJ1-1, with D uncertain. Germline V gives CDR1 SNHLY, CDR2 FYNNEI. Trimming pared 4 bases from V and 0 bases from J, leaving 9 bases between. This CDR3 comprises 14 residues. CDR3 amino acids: CASSAASMNTEAFF. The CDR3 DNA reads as TGTGCCAGCAGTGCCGCCAGTATGAACACTGAAGCTTTCTTT. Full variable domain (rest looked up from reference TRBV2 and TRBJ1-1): EPEVTQTPSHQVTQMGQEVILRCVPISNHLYFYWYRQILGQKVEFLVSFYNNEISEKSEIFDDQFSVERPDGSNFTLKIRSTKLEDSAMYFCASSAASMNTEAFFGQGTRLTVV.

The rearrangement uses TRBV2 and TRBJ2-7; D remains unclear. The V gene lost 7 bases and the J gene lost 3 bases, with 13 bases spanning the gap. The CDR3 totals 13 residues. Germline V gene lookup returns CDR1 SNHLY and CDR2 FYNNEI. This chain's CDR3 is CASTSVARYEQYF. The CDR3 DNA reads TGTGCCAGCACCTCCGTAGCCCGCTACGAGCAGTACTTC.

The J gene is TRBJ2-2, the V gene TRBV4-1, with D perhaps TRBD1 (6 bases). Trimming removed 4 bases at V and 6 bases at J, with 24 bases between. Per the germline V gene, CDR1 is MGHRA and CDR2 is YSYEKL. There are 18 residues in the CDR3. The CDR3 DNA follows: TGCGCCAGCAGCCCCTCACTCACAGGGTCGGCGTTCTCCGGGGAGCTGTTTTTT. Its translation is CASSPSLTGSAFSGELFF.

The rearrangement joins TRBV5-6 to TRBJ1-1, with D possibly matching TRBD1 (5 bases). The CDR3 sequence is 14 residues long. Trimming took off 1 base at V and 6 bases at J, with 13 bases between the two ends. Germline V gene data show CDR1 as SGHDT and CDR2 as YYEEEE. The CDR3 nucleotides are TGTGCCAGCAGCTTGTCAGGACATCGTGCTGAAGCTTTCTTT. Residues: CASSLSGHRAEAFF.

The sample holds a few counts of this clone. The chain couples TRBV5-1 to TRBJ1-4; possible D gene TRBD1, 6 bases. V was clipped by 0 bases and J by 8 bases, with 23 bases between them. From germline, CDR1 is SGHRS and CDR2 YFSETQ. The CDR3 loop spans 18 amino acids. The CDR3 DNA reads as TGCGCCAGCAGCTTGGGGCTGGGGTACAAACAGGGCGGCGAAAAACTGTTTTTT. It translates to CASSLGLGYKQGGEKLFF.

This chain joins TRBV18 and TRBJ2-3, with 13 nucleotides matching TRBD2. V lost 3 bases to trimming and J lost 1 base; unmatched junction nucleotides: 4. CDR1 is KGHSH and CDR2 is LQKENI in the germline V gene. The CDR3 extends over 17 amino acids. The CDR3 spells CASSPSLAGGGTDTQYF. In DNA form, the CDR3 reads TGTGCCAGCTCACCCTCACTAGCGGGAGGGGGCACAGATACGCAGTATTTT.

In nucleotides, the CDR3 is TGTGCCATCAGTGGGACGGGAGCTGTAAACGAGCAGTACGTC. Translating it yields CAISGTGAVNEQYV. The chain has TRBV10-3 and TRBJ2-7; D is perhaps TRBD2 (6 bases). The germline V and J ends were trimmed by 4 bases and 5 bases, with 15 bases remaining between them. Per germline, CDR1 ENHRY and CDR2 SYGVKD. The CDR3 totals 14 residues.

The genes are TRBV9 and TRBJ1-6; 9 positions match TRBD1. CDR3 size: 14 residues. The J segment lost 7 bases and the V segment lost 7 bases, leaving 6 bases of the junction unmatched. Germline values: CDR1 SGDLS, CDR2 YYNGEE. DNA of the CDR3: TGTGCCAGCGCTCCCGGGACAGGGAATTCACCCCTCCACTTT. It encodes CASAPGTGNSPLHF.

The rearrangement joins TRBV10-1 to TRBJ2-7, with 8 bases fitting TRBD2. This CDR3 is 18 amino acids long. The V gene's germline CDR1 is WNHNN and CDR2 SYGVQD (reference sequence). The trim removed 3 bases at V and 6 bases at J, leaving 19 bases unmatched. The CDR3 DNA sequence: TGCGCCAGCAGTGATCATAGTCGGGTGCGGGGGGCGGCGGTCGAGCAGTACGTC. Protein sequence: CASSDHSRVRGAAVEQYV.

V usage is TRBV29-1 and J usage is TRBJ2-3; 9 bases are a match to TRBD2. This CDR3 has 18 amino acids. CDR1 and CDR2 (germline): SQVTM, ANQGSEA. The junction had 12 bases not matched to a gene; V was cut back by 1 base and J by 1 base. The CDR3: CSVEVVGIAGVGTDTQYF. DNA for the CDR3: TGCAGCGTTGAAGTTGTGGGGATAGCGGGAGTTGGCACAGATACGCAGTATTTT.

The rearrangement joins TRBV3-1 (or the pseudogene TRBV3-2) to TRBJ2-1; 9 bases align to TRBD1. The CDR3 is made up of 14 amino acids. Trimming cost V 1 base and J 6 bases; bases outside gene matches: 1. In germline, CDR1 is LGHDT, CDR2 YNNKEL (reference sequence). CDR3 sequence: CASSQADRGNEQFF. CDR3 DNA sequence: TGTGCCAGCAGCCAAGCGGACAGGGGCAATGAGCAGTTCTTC.

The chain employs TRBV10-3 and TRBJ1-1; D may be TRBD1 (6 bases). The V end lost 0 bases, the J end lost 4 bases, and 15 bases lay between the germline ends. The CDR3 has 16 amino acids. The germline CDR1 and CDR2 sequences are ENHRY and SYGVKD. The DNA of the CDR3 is TGTGCCATCAGTGAGTCGATAGCAGGGGTGGGCACTGAAGCTTTCTTT. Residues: CAISESIAGVGTEAFF.

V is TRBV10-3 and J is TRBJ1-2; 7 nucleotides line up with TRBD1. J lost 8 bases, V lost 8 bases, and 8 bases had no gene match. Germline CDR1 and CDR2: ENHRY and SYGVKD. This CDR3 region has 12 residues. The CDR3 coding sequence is TGTGCCATCCACGGAGGGGGCTTAGGCTACACCTTC. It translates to CAIHGGGLGYTF.

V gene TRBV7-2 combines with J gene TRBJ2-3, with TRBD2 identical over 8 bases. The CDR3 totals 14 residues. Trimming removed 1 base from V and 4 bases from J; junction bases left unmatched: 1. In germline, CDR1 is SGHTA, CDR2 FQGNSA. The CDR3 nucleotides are TGTGCCAGCAGCTTAGGGCGGGGGGCAGATACGCAGTATTTT. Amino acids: CASSLGRGADTQYF.

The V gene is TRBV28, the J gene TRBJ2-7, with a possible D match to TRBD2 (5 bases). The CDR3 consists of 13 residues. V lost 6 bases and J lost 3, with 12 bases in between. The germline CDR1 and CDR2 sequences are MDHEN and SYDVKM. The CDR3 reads CASRSSGFYEQYF. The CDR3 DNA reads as TGTGCCAGCAGGTCCTCGGGATTCTACGAGCAGTACTTC.

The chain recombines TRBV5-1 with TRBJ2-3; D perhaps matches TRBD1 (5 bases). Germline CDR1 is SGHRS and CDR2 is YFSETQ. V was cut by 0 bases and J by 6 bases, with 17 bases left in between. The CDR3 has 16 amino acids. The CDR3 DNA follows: TGCGCCAGCAGCTTGGGTGGGGCTCCCGGTGTGGATACGCAGTATTTT. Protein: CASSLGGAPGVDTQYF.

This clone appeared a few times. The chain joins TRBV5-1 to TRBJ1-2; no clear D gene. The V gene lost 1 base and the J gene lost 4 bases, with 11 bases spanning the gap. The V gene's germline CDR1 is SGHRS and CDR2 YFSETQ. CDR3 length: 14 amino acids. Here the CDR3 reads CASSLSRPSYGYTF. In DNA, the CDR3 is TGCGCCAGCAGCTTGTCCAGGCCCTCCTATGGCTACACCTTC.

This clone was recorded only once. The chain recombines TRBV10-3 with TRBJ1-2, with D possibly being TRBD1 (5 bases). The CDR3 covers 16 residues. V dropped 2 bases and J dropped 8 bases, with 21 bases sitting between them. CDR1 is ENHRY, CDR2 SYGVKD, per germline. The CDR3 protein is CAISERSRQTLGGYTF. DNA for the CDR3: TGTGCCATCAGTGAGCGGAGTCGACAGACCCTTGGGGGCTACACCTTC.

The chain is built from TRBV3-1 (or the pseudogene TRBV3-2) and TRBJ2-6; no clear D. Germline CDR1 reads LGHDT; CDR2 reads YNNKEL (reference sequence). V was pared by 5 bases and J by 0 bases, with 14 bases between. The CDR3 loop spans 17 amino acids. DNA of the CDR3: TGTGCCAGCAGCGGTTTCAGAGGCTACTCTGGGGCCAACGTCCTGACTTTC. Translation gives CASSGFRGYSGANVLTF.

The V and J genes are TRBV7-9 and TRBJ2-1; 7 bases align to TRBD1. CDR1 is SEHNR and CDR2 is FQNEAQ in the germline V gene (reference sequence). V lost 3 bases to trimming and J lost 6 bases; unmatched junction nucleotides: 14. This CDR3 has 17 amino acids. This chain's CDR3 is CASSFQAGTVEPNEQFF. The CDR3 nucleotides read TGTGCCAGCAGCTTCCAAGCCGGGACAGTTGAGCCCAATGAGCAGTTCTTC.